This TCR beta chain was identified during a study of blood T cell repertoires in COVID-19. Study-wide context: From the United States, Italy and Spain came samples of acute and convalescent COVID-19. T cells, B-cell-depleted T cells, or PBMCs supplied cDNA or gDNA.

Per the original data handling: Quantification of nucleated cells was approximated via reference gene primer amplification. The data were produced by immunoSEQ multiplex PCR, yet TCRdb's version contains in-frame clones alone and is incomplete. The DNA was the basis for D and trimming; V, J and clone size are from that table. The sample lists some 120,000 clones, about four fifths seen once, with 20% in the top ten. CDR3 size: 14 residues. Germline V CDR1 and CDR2: MNHEY, SVGAGI. Losses at the gene ends were 4 bases for V and 7 bases for J; bases not matched to a gene: 4. This clone was picked up a small number of times.

The source of this sequence is a man older than 75 with acute or convalescent COVID-19. This sequence joins TRBV6-5 and TRBJ1-4; the match to TRBD1 covers 9 bases. The sample was peripheral blood. The CDR3 here is CASSSLTGGEKLFF. In DNA form, the CDR3 reads TGTGCCAGCAGTTCCCTGACAGGGGGTGAAAAACTGTTTTTT.